The present entry profiles one T cell receptor beta chain with its context. This entry belongs to a study of T cell responses to AZD1222 COVID-19 vaccine. From germline, CDR1 is SNHLY and CDR2 FYNNEI. This CDR3 has 15 residues. V was clipped by 6 bases and J by 2 bases; unmatched bases: 7. Clones were read by immunoSEQ multiplex PCR, and TCRdb kept only the in-frame ones, dropping some. Of about 140,000 clones detected, 70% to 90% appear once; the ten largest clones hold more than 3%. The sequence was obtained from an adult who received the AZD1222 COVID-19 vaccine. V gene TRBV2 combines with J gene TRBJ1-1; TRBD1 matches 9 bases. The sequences come from peripheral blood, collected 28 days after the second AZD1222 dose. CDR3 amino acids: CASRGRQGENTEAFF. The CDR3 DNA reads TGTGCCAGCAGGGGCCGACAGGGGGAAAACACTGAAGCTTTCTTT.